The 22 T cell receptor beta chains below were found in one sample sequenced in a study of blood T cell repertoires in COVID-19. The repertoire was sequenced with immunoSEQ multiplex PCR; TCRdb's copy has only in-frame clones and lacks some. The table lists over 60,000 clones, 82% of them singletons. What was sequenced was peripheral blood. Receptors were obtained from a woman aged 80 or older with acute or convalescent COVID-19.

CDR3 protein: CSVASGSKQPQHF. The DNA of the CDR3 is TGCAGCGTTGCGTCAGGGTCGAAACAGCCCCAGCATTTT. This chain uses TRBV29-1 with TRBJ1-5; a weak D match, TRBD1 (5 bases). In germline, CDR1 is SQVTM, CDR2 ANQGSEA. The CDR3 has 13 amino acids. With 4 bases removed from V and 7 bases from J, the gap between germline ends came to 14 bases.

The V call is TRBV5-1, the J call TRBJ2-7, with TRBD2 matching over 12 bases. The V gene's germline CDR1 is SGHRS and CDR2 YFSETQ. This CDR3 comprises 16 residues. V was pared by 5 bases and J by 7 bases, with 13 bases of the junction left unmatched. The CDR3 sequence: CASRQTSGSIIREQYF. In nucleotides, the CDR3 is TGCGCCAGCAGACAGACTAGCGGGAGCATTATACGAGAGCAGTACTTC.

This clone was recorded only once. V gene TRBV2 combines with J gene TRBJ1-3; 7 bases agree with TRBD1. Germline CDR1 and CDR2: SNHLY and FYNNEI. V gave up 4 bases and J gave up 0 bases; unmatched junction bases: 6. The CDR3 is 16 amino acids. The CDR3 here is CASSGSGQHSGNTIYF. CDR3 DNA: TGTGCCAGCAGTGGCTCGGGACAGCACTCTGGAAACACCATATATTTT.

The V gene is TRBV18, the J gene TRBJ1-5, with D perhaps TRBD1 (5 bases). The length of the CDR3 is 15 residues. With 2 bases removed from V and 1 base from J, the gap between germline ends came to 9 bases. Germline lookup yields CDR1 KGHSH and CDR2 LQKENI. Written as DNA, the CDR3 is TGTGCCAGCTCACCAAGGGAGGGGAGCAATCAGCCCCAGCATTTT. Translation gives CASSPREGSNQPQHF.

This chain links TRBV9 with TRBJ1-5; weak D call: TRBD1 (5 bases). The germline V gene has CDR1 SGDLS and CDR2 YYNGEE. The CDR3 contains 15 residues. Deletions cut 4 bases from V and 0 bases from J, with 11 bases between. The chain's CDR3 is CASSPTAYSNQPQHF. Here the CDR3 DNA reads TGTGCCAGCAGCCCGACAGCATATAGCAATCAGCCCCAGCATTTT.

The chain couples TRBV18 to TRBJ1-2; TRBD1 agrees at 10 bases. J was trimmed by 5 bases and V by 3 bases; bases with no gene match: 0. The CDR3 is 13 amino acids. From germline, CDR1 is KGHSH and CDR2 LQKENI. In DNA, the CDR3 is TGTGCCAGCTCACCGGACAGGGGGTATGGCTACACCTTC. It is translated as CASSPDRGYGYTF.

The chain combines TRBV28 with TRBJ2-7, with a possible D match to TRBD1 (6 bases). The CDR3 is 11 amino acids. V was cut by 6 bases and J by 7 bases, with 10 bases left in between. In germline, CDR1 is MDHEN, CDR2 SYDVKM. The CDR3 here is CASRQGLEQYF. DNA for the CDR3: TGTGCCAGCAGACAGGGCCTGGAGCAGTACTTC.

The CDR3 region has the DNA TGTGCCACCAGCCCGGGAGGCAACATTCAGTACTTC. It encodes CATSPGGNIQYF. The gene calls are TRBV24-1 and TRBJ2-4; 7 positions match TRBD2. Germline CDR1 reads KGHDR; CDR2 reads SFDVKD. The CDR3 runs 12 residues. J was trimmed by 7 bases and V by 7 bases; bases with no gene match: 3.

This clone was seen only once. The V gene is TRBV20-1, the J gene TRBJ1-2; 8 positions match TRBD1. From germline, CDR1 is DFQATT and CDR2 SNEGSKA (reference sequence). There are 15 residues in the CDR3. The V gene end was trimmed by 3 bases and the J gene end by 3 bases; junction bases not matched to a gene: 9. CDR3 in amino acids: CSASGTGGTDYGYTF. The CDR3 DNA is TGCAGTGCTAGTGGGACAGGAGGGACTGACTATGGCTACACCTTC.

The V and J genes are TRBV7-6 and TRBJ1-6, with D possibly matching TRBD1 (6 bases). Per germline, CDR1 SGHVS and CDR2 FNYEAQ. The CDR3 consists of 16 residues. V lost 4 bases to trimming and J lost 6 bases, with 16 bases between them. CDR3 DNA: TGTGCCAGCAGCTCCTTCGGGGGGGCACCTAATTCACCCCTCCACTTT. Encoded protein: CASSSFGGAPNSPLHF.

The chain links TRBV7-2 to TRBJ2-7; TRBD2 is a possible D gene (5 bases). The germline V gene encodes CDR1 SGHTA and CDR2 FQGNSA. Trimming shortened V by 5 bases and J by 6 bases, and 11 bases separated the two germline ends. CDR3 length equals 12 residues. The DNA of the CDR3 is TGTGCCAGCAGCCTGGACTGGGGCGAGCAGTACTTC. Protein product: CASSLDWGEQYF.

The V and J genes are TRBV7-9 and TRBJ1-1; D gene uncertain. The CDR3 is made up of 13 amino acids. Trimming cost V 4 bases and J 7 bases, with 13 bases left between them. From germline, CDR1 is SEHNR and CDR2 FQNEAQ (reference sequence). The CDR3 nucleotides read TGTGCCAGCAGCTCCCTGAGGGTCGATGAAGCTTTCTTT. Translating gives CASSSLRVDEAFF. Looking up the rest from reference TRBV7-9 and TRBJ1-1 gives the full variable domain: DTGVSQNPRHKITKRGQNVTFRCDPISEHNRLYWYRQTLGQGPEFLTYFQNEAQLEKSRLLSDRFSAERPKGSFSTLEIQRTEQGDSAMYLCASSSLRVDEAFFGQGTRLTVV.

The chain joins TRBV13 to TRBJ1-5, with 7 bases lining up with TRBD1. Per the germline V gene, CDR1 is PRHDT and CDR2 is FYEKMQ (reference sequence). The CDR3 is 15 amino acids. V shed 5 bases and J 9 bases; nucleotides not matched to a gene: 13. The DNA of the CDR3 is TGTGCCAGCAGCAATAGGGGGACAGCGCCTGGGCCCCAGCATTTT. This codes for CASSNRGTAPGPQHF.

The CDR3 is CATSDPGLAGAVEQYF. The CDR3 nucleotides read TGTGCCACCAGTGACCCGGGACTAGCGGGAGCAGTTGAGCAGTACTTC. The chain combines TRBV24-1 with TRBJ2-7; TRBD2 matches at 14 bases. Germline assignment: CDR1 KGHDR and CDR2 SFDVKD. The junction had 8 bases not matched to a gene; V was cut back by 4 bases and J by 7 bases. The CDR3 extends over 16 amino acids.

A single count supports this clone. V is TRBV3-1 (or the pseudogene TRBV3-2) and J is TRBJ2-3, with unresolved D. CDR1 and CDR2 from the germline V gene are LGHDT and YNNKEL (reference sequence). The CDR3 consists of 16 residues. V lost 4 bases to trimming and J lost 1 base, with 15 bases between them. In DNA form, the CDR3 reads TGTGCCAGCAGCCCCCCGACATTTTACGGCACAGATACGCAGTATTTT. Translating gives CASSPPTFYGTDTQYF.

The J gene is TRBJ2-1, the V gene TRBV7-3; D call uncertain. The CDR3 is 15 residues long. In germline, CDR1 is SGHTA, CDR2 FQGTGA. Trimming removed 2 bases at V and 0 bases at J, with 8 bases between. Here the CDR3 reads CASSLDSGSYNEQFF. The CDR3 nucleotides are TGTGCCAGCAGCTTAGATTCGGGCTCCTACAATGAGCAGTTCTTC.

This clone was found a few times. The CDR3 region is CASSPTLSSYNEQFF. The CDR3 DNA sequence: TGTGCCAGCAGCCCGACACTGAGCTCCTACAATGAGCAGTTCTTC. The rearrangement joins TRBV7-9 to TRBJ2-1; D is undetermined. Trimming took off 5 bases at V and 0 bases at J, with 11 bases between the two ends. Germline V lookup: CDR1 SEHNR, CDR2 FQNEAQ (reference sequence). This CDR3 is 15 amino acids long.

This chain connects TRBV5-1 to TRBJ2-3; 7 positions match TRBD2. The length of the CDR3 is 16 residues. The germline CDR1 and CDR2 sequences are SGHRS and YFSETQ. With V trimmed by 3 bases and J by 4 bases, 11 bases remained unmatched. CDR3 sequence (DNA): TGCGCCAGCAGCTCGGATAGGACTAGGGATCCAGATACGCAGTATTTT. It yields the protein CASSSDRTRDPDTQYF.

The J gene is TRBJ1-6, the V gene TRBV30; D is unresolved. The CDR3 has 17 amino acids. Trimming took 0 bases from V and 0 from J, leaving 12 bases between them. Germline V CDR1 and CDR2: GTSNPN, SVGIG (reference sequence). CDR3 protein: CAWSVPTVSSYNSPLHF. In DNA form, the CDR3 reads TGTGCCTGGAGTGTTCCCACCGTGAGCTCCTATAATTCACCCCTCCACTTT.

The rearrangement links TRBV11-1 to TRBJ1-6; no reliable D call. This CDR3 has 15 amino acids. The germline V and J ends were trimmed by 0 bases and 10 bases, with 13 bases remaining between them. Germline values: CDR1 SGHAT, CDR2 FQDESV (reference sequence). CDR3 sequence (DNA): TGTGCCAGCAGCTTAGCAGGAGCCATAGGATCACCCCTCCACTTT. Its protein is CASSLAGAIGSPLHF.

This clone showed up just once. J is TRBJ1-2 and V is TRBV2; no definite D call. The CDR3 runs 12 residues. V lost 6 bases and J 2 bases, leaving 7 bases between the germline ends. CDR1 is SNHLY and CDR2 is FYNNEI in the germline V gene. The CDR3 sequence is CASRGGNYGYTF. In nucleotides, the CDR3 is TGTGCCAGCAGAGGAGGCAACTATGGCTACACCTTC.

V is TRBV5-1 and J is TRBJ1-2; D ambiguous. Germline-derived CDR1 and CDR2 are SGHRS and YFSETQ. The CDR3 consists of 13 residues. V lost 0 bases and J lost 4, with 7 bases in between. The CDR3 coding sequence is TGCGCCAGCAGCTTGGTCGGGGTCTATGGCTACACCTTC. As protein: CASSLVGVYGYTF.